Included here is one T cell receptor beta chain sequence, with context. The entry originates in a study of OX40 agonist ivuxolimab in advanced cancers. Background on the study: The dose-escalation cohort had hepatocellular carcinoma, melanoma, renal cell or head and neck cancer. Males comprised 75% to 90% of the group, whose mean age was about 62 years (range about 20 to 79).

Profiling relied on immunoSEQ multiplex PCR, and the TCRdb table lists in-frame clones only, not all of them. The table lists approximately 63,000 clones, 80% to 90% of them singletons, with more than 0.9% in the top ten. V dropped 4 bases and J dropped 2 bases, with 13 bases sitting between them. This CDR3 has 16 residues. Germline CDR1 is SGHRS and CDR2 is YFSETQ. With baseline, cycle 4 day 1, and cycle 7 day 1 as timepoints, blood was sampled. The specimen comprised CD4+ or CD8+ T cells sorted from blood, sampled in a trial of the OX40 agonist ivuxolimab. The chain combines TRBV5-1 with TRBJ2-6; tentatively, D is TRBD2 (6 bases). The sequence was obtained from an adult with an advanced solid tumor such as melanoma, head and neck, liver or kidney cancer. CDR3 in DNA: TGCGCCAGCAGCGCCTCAGGAGGGGCTGGGGCCAACGTCCTGACTTTC. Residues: CASSASGGAGANVLTF.